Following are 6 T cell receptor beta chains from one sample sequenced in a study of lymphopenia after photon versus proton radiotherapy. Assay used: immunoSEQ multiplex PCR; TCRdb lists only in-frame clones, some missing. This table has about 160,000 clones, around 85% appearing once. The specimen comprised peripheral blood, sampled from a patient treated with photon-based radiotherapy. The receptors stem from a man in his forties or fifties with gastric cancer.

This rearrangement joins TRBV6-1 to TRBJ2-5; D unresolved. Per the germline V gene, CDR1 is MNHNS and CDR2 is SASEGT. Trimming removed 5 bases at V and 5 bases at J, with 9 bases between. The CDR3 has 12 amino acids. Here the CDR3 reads CASSPSWETQYF. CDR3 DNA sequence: TGTGCCAGCAGTCCCTCCTGGGAGACCCAGTACTTC.

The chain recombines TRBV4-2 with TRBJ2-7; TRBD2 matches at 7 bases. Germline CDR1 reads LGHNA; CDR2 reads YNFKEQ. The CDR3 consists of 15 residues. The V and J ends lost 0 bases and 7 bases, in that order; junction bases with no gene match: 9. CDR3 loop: CASSQEFAGVHEQYF. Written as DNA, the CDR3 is TGTGCCAGCAGCCAAGAGTTTGCGGGAGTGCATGAGCAGTACTTC.

CDR3 bases: TGTGCCAGCAGCTTTCCTACTAGCGGGGCTAATGAGCAGTTCTTC. Protein sequence: CASSFPTSGANEQFF. J is TRBJ2-1 and V is TRBV5-4; 10 bases line up with TRBD2. Germline lookup yields CDR1 SGHNT and CDR2 YYREEE (reference sequence). This CDR3 is 15 amino acids long. Germline trimming cut 2 bases from V and 7 bases from J; bases unmatched to any gene: 6.

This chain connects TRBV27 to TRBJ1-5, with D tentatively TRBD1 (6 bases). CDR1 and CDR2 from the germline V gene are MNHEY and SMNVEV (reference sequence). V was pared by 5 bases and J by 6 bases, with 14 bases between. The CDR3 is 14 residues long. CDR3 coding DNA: TGTGCCAGCAGTCCAACTGGGGGCCCTCAGCCCCAGCATTTT. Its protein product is CASSPTGGPQPQHF.

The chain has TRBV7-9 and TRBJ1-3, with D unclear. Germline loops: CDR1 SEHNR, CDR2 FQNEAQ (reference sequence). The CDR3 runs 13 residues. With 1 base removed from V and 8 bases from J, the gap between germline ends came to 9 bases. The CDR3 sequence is CASSLGLGHTIYF. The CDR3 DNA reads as TGTGCCAGCAGCTTAGGACTCGGGCACACCATATATTTT.

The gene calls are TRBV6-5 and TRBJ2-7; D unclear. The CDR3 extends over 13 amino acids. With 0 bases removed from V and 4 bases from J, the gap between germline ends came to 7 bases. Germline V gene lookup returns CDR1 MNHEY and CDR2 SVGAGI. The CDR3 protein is CASSYSSAYEQYF. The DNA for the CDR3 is TGTGCCAGCAGTTACTCGAGTGCATACGAGCAGTACTTC.